This T cell receptor beta chain was identified during a study of shared clonotypes between healthy human individuals. Every subset had its genomic DNA shared out evenly among several immunoSEQ plates. Sequencing was performed with immunoSEQ multiplex PCR; in TCRdb, only in-frame clones are kept and a portion is missing. The sample holds about half a million clones; around 79% are singletons and the top ten take about 12%. This clone was found a few times. Its antigen is still unknown. Study-level findings and limits: What limited the represented genetic and exposure-history diversity was the small number of donors.

Losses at the gene ends were 3 bases for V and 5 bases for J; bases not matched to a gene: 5. CDR3 length: 14 residues. CDR1 is SQVTM and CDR2 is ANQGSEA in the germline V gene. The chain combines TRBV29-1 with TRBJ2-3; 10 nucleotides agree with TRBD2. The sequence derives from a middle-aged woman in good health. Some clones in this sample may be carry-over from other donors' samples. Sample: PBMCs. CDR3 loop: CSVDLAGGLDTQYF. In DNA, the CDR3 is TGCAGCGTTGATTTAGCGGGAGGTTTAGATACGCAGTATTTT.